These T cell receptor beta chains were read from a single sample in a study of blood T cell repertoires in COVID-19. TCRdb's table, derived via immunoSEQ multiplex PCR, lists solely in-frame clones and lacks some. Of roughly 100,000 clones listed, approximately 80% are singletons. The sequencing sample was made of peripheral blood. All receptors derive from an elderly woman with acute or convalescent COVID-19. Each CDR3 is given without its conserved first and last residue. The order of the fields is V gene, J gene, CDR3 protein.

>TRBV2|TRBJ2-5
ASSRGRAGETQY
>TRBV2|TRBJ2-1
ASAPGTRIHEQF
>TRBV11-2|TRBJ2-2
ASSLALSYGELF
>TRBV5-1|TRBJ2-7
ASSLAPGGIEQY
>TRBV6-4|TRBJ2-5
ARPMGGKTQY
>TRBV7-9|TRBJ1-1
ASSLSGKETEAF
>TRBV7-9|TRBJ2-2
ASSSPGTGAGGELF
>TRBV5-4|TRBJ2-6
ASSLASRANVLT
>TRBV28|TRBJ1-2
ASSLTAGGGYT
>TRBV7-2|TRBJ1-2
ASSADSAPLYGYT
>TRBV6-2/TRBV6-3|TRBJ1-2
ASSYLQGTYGYT
>TRBV18|TRBJ2-5
ASSPKRPPETQY
>TRBV5-4|TRBJ2-1
ARTSGSYNEQF
>TRBV3-1/TRBV3-2|TRBJ2-3
ASRDSGGAGDTQY
>TRBV5-1|TRBJ1-2
ASSLLSGGGYT